This T cell receptor beta chain emerged from a study of shared clonotypes between healthy human individuals. Study context: CD8 memory received one plate per donor, CD8 naive two, CD4 memory three and CD4 naive three. General study findings and limits: Specimens sampled were limited to blood, with tissue repertoires likely differing.

CDR3 length equals 11 residues. V was pared by 0 bases and J by 10 bases, with 8 bases between. The germline V gene encodes CDR1 SGHNT and CDR2 YYREEE (reference sequence). Donors were healthy HIV-negative adults without recently reported acute infections or vaccinations. Several immunoSEQ plates held equal portions of the genomic DNA taken from each subset. The assay was immunoSEQ multiplex PCR, and TCRdb's table has in-frame clones only and misses some. The table has millions of clones, 85% to 95% seen once; the top ten hold about 0.39%. As to this clone: Its antigen remains unknown.

Material: naive CD4+ T cells from PBMCs. Subset specified: CD45RA+ positively selected. The sequence derives from a man between 18 and 35 years old in good health. Some clones in this sample may be carry-over from other donors' samples. The gene calls are TRBV5-4 and TRBJ2-7; tentatively, D is TRBD1 (6 bases). The chain's CDR3 is CASSLAGAQYF. DNA of the CDR3: TGTGCCAGCAGCTTGGCAGGGGCTCAGTACTTC.